Below, 30 T cell receptor beta chains from the same sample are listed, as sequenced in a study of blood T cell repertoires in COVID-19. Assay: immunoSEQ multiplex PCR; the TCRdb copy retains only in-frame clones and omits some. Here the sample spans tens of thousands of clones, 68% being singletons. Specimen: peripheral blood. The receptor source for this set is a woman in her 70s with acute or convalescent COVID-19.

The J gene is TRBJ2-6, the V gene TRBV3-1 (or the pseudogene TRBV3-2); the D is unclear. V was trimmed by 3 bases and J by 0 bases, leaving 9 bases between them. CDR1 is LGHDT and CDR2 is YNNKEL in the germline V gene (reference sequence). The CDR3 is made up of 16 amino acids. The CDR3, as DNA: TGTGCCAGCAGCCAGATACGGTCCTCTGGGGCCAACGTCCTGACTTTC. This sequence encodes CASSQIRSSGANVLTF.

This clone was counted between two and nine times. The CDR3 here is CASSQGRGNYGYTF. The CDR3 DNA is TGTGCCAGCAGCCAAGGCAGGGGTAACTATGGCTACACCTTC. The chain uses TRBV3-1 (or the pseudogene TRBV3-2) and TRBJ1-2, with D maybe TRBD1 (6 bases). The CDR3 runs to 14 residues. V was pared by 1 base and J by 1 base, with 7 bases between. CDR1 LGHDT and CDR2 YNNKEL come from the germline V gene (reference sequence).

The gene calls are TRBV6-5 and TRBJ1-4, with D unclear. V gave up 0 bases and J gave up 6 bases, with 11 bases separating them. The germline gives CDR1 MNHEY, CDR2 SVGAGI. The CDR3 loop spans 15 amino acids. The CDR3 sequence is CASSYSPGDDEKLFF. The DNA for the CDR3 is TGTGCCAGCAGTTACTCGCCCGGGGATGATGAAAAACTGTTTTTT.

The gene calls are TRBV6-5 and TRBJ1-1; the match to TRBD1 covers 8 bases. The ends lost 5 bases at V and 5 bases at J; junction bases unmatched: 7. CDR1 and CDR2 from the germline V gene are MNHEY and SVGAGI. The CDR3 is made up of 14 amino acids. CDR3 in DNA: TGTGCCAGCAGTCTGGACAGGGATGAGACTGAAGCTTTCTTT. Protein product: CASSLDRDETEAFF.

V usage is TRBV4-1 and J usage is TRBJ2-2; D perhaps matches TRBD1 (6 bases). This CDR3 region has 17 residues. The germline V and J ends were trimmed by 1 base and 5 bases, with 17 bases remaining between them. Germline loops: CDR1 MGHRA, CDR2 YSYEKL. CDR3 amino acids: CASSQGSTGQITGELFF. In nucleotides, the CDR3 is TGCGCCAGCAGCCAAGGGTCTACAGGACAGATAACCGGGGAGCTGTTTTTT.

On this clone itself: The junction differs from germline at one of its ends, possibly a read error. The chain employs TRBV10-2 and TRBJ2-3, with TRBD2 as a possible D gene (7 bases). The CDR3 spans 14 residues. CDR1 is WSHSY and CDR2 is SAAADI in the germline V gene. CDR3 region: CASSGLAATGTQYF. The CDR3 coding sequence is TGCGCCAGCAGTGGGCTAGCGGCGACAGGTACGCAGTATTTT.

This clone was picked up a small number of times. The chain links TRBV11-2 to TRBJ2-1; the D gene is possibly TRBD2 (5 bases). The V end was cut by 3 bases, the J end by 5 bases, with 11 bases between. The CDR3 spans 14 residues. Germline loops: CDR1 SGHAT, CDR2 FQNNGV. CDR3 bases: TGTGCCAGCAGCTTCCTAGCAAGGCACAATGAGCAGTTCTTC. This gives the protein CASSFLARHNEQFF.

The V gene is TRBV10-3, the J gene TRBJ1-2; D possibly corresponds to TRBD1 (5 bases). Germline lookup yields CDR1 ENHRY and CDR2 SYGVKD. V was trimmed by 6 bases and J by 7 bases, leaving 24 bases between them. This CDR3 region has 16 residues. The CDR3 reads CAIRETPGPTGGGYTF. In DNA, the CDR3 is TGTGCCATCAGGGAGACTCCGGGACCTACCGGGGGTGGCTACACCTTC.

The V call is TRBV7-9, the J call TRBJ1-3, with 7 bases matching TRBD1. Looked up from germline, CDR1 is SEHNR and CDR2 is FQNEAQ (reference sequence). CDR3 length: 15 amino acids. The ends lost 6 bases at V and 0 bases at J; junction bases unmatched: 5. The CDR3, as DNA: TGTGCCAGCAGGCACGGGACAGCCTCTGGAAACACCATATATTTT. Its protein is CASRHGTASGNTIYF.

This sequence joins TRBV19 and TRBJ1-5, with D possibly TRBD1 on 5 matching bases. The CDR3 is 14 amino acids. The germline V gene encodes CDR1 LNHDA and CDR2 SQIVND (reference sequence). V gave up 10 bases and J gave up 3 bases, with 16 bases separating them. CDR3 amino acids: CATRKWGHNQPQHF. CDR3 bases: TGTGCCACCCGAAAATGGGGCCACAATCAGCCCCAGCATTTT.

This clone showed up just a few times. The chain joins TRBV27 to TRBJ2-7, with 9 positions matching TRBD1. The CDR3 sequence is 15 residues long. V dropped 5 bases and J dropped 1; count of bases not matched to a gene: 6. The V gene's germline CDR1 is MNHEY and CDR2 SMNVEV (reference sequence). The CDR3 sequence: CASSPGTGTSYEQYF. DNA for the CDR3: TGTGCCAGCAGTCCCGGGACAGGGACTTCCTACGAGCAGTACTTC.

The gene calls are TRBV6-8 and TRBJ2-5, with a tentative D call TRBD2 (5 bases). Trimming stripped 8 bases from V and 4 bases from J, with 14 bases between. The CDR3 consists of 13 residues. CDR1 and CDR2 (germline): MNHGY, SAAAGT. The CDR3, as DNA: TGTGCCAGCCCCCTGGTGGCGGGAGAGACCCAGTACTTC. Its translation: CASPLVAGETQYF.

The rearrangement links TRBV28 to TRBJ2-1, with a weak D call TRBD2 (6 bases). CDR1 MDHEN and CDR2 SYDVKM come from the germline V gene. V lost 5 bases and J lost 5, with 22 bases in between. This CDR3 has 17 amino acids. CDR3 nucleotide sequence: TGTGCCAGCAGTGGGAGTCGACTTCCGGGGACTGACAATGAGCAGTTCTTC. Amino acids: CASSGSRLPGTDNEQFF.

This clone occurred a few times. The chain joins TRBV6-1 to TRBJ1-2; unclear D gene. The CDR3 has 13 amino acids. With 1 base removed from V and 4 bases from J, the gap between germline ends came to 7 bases. Germline V CDR1 and CDR2: MNHNS, SASEGT. The DNA for the CDR3 is TGTGCCAGCAGTGAAGGGGCAGGCTATGGCTACACCTTC. Its translation is CASSEGAGYGYTF.

This clone was recorded once. The chain is built from TRBV3-1 (or the pseudogene TRBV3-2) and TRBJ1-4; possible D gene TRBD1, 6 bases. V was trimmed by 0 bases and J by 8 bases, leaving 13 bases between them. Germline CDR1 and CDR2: LGHDT and YNNKEL (reference sequence). The CDR3 sequence is 15 residues long. The CDR3: CASSQDTRGGEKLFF. CDR3 nucleotides: TGTGCCAGCAGCCAAGATACCAGGGGAGGGGAAAAACTGTTTTTT.

This clone was seen only a few times. The gene calls are TRBV7-8 and TRBJ1-1; D possibly corresponds to TRBD1 (5 bases). With 3 bases removed from V and 1 base from J, the gap between germline ends came to 6 bases. This CDR3 comprises 13 residues. Germline CDR1 reads SGHVS; CDR2 reads FQNEAQ. The CDR3 spells CASSFQGNTEAFF. CDR3 bases: TGTGCCAGCAGCTTTCAGGGGAACACTGAAGCTTTCTTT.

The chain couples TRBV7-3 to TRBJ2-3; 8 bases are shared with TRBD1. CDR3 length equals 15 residues. Unmatched junction bases numbered 7, after V lost 3 bases and J lost 5 bases. Germline CDR1 SGHTA, CDR2 FQGTGA. CDR3 loop: CASSFRGQVQDTQYF. In DNA, the CDR3 is TGTGCCAGCAGCTTCAGGGGACAGGTCCAAGATACGCAGTATTTT.

This clone was picked up one time. The rearrangement joins TRBV3-1 (or the pseudogene TRBV3-2) to TRBJ2-5; no definite D call. The CDR3 has 13 amino acids. Germline assignment: CDR1 LGHDT and CDR2 YNNKEL (reference sequence). The V end lost 4 bases, the J end lost 2 bases, and 8 bases lay between the germline ends. The CDR3 nucleotides are TGTGCCAGCAGCCCCTACGAACAAGAGACCCAGTACTTC. It yields the protein CASSPYEQETQYF.

This chain joins TRBV28 and TRBJ1-2; weak D call: TRBD1 (5 bases). Germline V gene lookup returns CDR1 MDHEN and CDR2 SYDVKM. V lost 3 bases and J 2 bases, leaving 13 bases between the germline ends. This CDR3 spans 15 amino acids. The CDR3 reads CASSFSAGGNYGYTF. CDR3 nucleotide sequence: TGTGCCAGCAGTTTCAGTGCCGGGGGAAACTATGGCTACACCTTC.

In its sample, this clone was seen once. This sequence joins TRBV13 and TRBJ1-3; D unresolved. The V gene lost 3 bases and the J gene lost 2 bases, with 5 bases spanning the gap. Germline CDR1 is PRHDT and CDR2 is FYEKMQ (reference sequence). This CDR3 comprises 13 residues. The CDR3 DNA follows: TGTGCCAGCAGCTTGTCGGCTGGAAACACCATATATTTT. It specifies CASSLSAGNTIYF.

The chain uses TRBV2 and TRBJ2-7; 8 nucleotides match TRBD2. From germline, CDR1 is SNHLY and CDR2 FYNNEI. This CDR3 is built from 17 residues. Trimming took 4 bases from V and 1 from J; bases not matched to a gene: 12. CDR3 region: CASSGPLEAGVSYEQYF. CDR3 nucleotide sequence: TGTGCCAGCAGTGGGCCCCTTGAAGCGGGAGTGTCCTACGAGCAGTACTTC.

This clone was detected only a few times. The genes are TRBV5-5 and TRBJ2-2; weak D call: TRBD2 (5 bases). The CDR3 totals 15 residues. The V gene's germline CDR1 is SGHKS and CDR2 YYEKEE (reference sequence). Trimming shortened V by 4 bases and J by 7 bases, and 17 bases separated the two germline ends. The CDR3 coding sequence is TGTGCCAGCAGCCGTTTTGCGGGTTTCGGCGGGGAGCTGTTTTTT. Amino acids: CASSRFAGFGGELFF.

J is TRBJ1-1 and V is TRBV27, with 7 bases matching TRBD1. The CDR3 contains 16 residues. Losses at the gene ends were 1 base for V and 0 bases for J; bases not matched to a gene: 5. Germline values: CDR1 MNHEY, CDR2 SMNVEV (reference sequence). CDR3 bases: TGTGCCAGCAGTTTATTAGCAGGGGGGATGAACACTGAAGCTTTCTTT. Amino acids: CASSLLAGGMNTEAFF.

The gene calls are TRBV19 and TRBJ2-7, with TRBD1 matching 8 bases. The junction had 2 bases not matched to a gene; V was cut back by 1 base and J by 0 bases. The CDR3 spans 15 residues. From germline, CDR1 is LNHDA and CDR2 SQIVND (reference sequence). CDR3 sequence: CASSIGDRSSYEQYF. The CDR3 DNA is TGTGCCAGTAGTATAGGGGACAGGTCCTCCTACGAGCAGTACTTC.

This sequence joins TRBV5-6 and TRBJ2-1, with 7 positions matching TRBD1. The CDR3 extends over 13 amino acids. The germline V gene encodes CDR1 SGHDT and CDR2 YYEEEE. Unmatched junction bases numbered 4, after V lost 4 bases and J lost 6 bases. The CDR3 DNA is TGTGCCAGCAGCCAGGACAGGACCAATGAGCAGTTCTTC. Translation gives CASSQDRTNEQFF.

V is TRBV5-1 and J is TRBJ2-5; 12 bases are a match to TRBD2. J was trimmed by 5 bases and V by 1 base; bases with no gene match: 3. Germline CDR1 SGHRS, CDR2 YFSETQ. The CDR3 is 15 amino acids. The CDR3: CASSLTSGRRETQYF. CDR3 coding DNA: TGCGCCAGCAGCTTGACTAGCGGGAGGAGGGAGACCCAGTACTTC.

The chain has TRBV3-1 (or the pseudogene TRBV3-2) and TRBJ1-3; 9 nucleotides line up with TRBD1. CDR3 length: 16 amino acids. With 0 bases clipped from V and 4 bases from J, the junction kept 4 bases outside the gene matches. Germline CDR1 reads LGHDT; CDR2 reads YNNKEL (reference sequence). In DNA form, the CDR3 reads TGTGCCAGCAGCCAAGAATACAGGGGGCTCGGAAACACCATATATTTT. Its protein is CASSQEYRGLGNTIYF.

In nucleotides, the CDR3 is TGTGCCAGCAGTTTCCGGGACAGGGGGCTCGAGCAGTACTTC. Its protein is CASSFRDRGLEQYF. V usage is TRBV27 and J usage is TRBJ2-7; 12 bases map to TRBD1. The trim removed 3 bases at V and 6 bases at J, leaving 3 bases unmatched. CDR1 MNHEY and CDR2 SMNVEV come from the germline V gene (reference sequence). The CDR3 totals 14 residues.

The table lists this clone with a count of one. The rearrangement joins TRBV5-1 to TRBJ2-6, with D perhaps TRBD2 (5 bases). The CDR3 totals 14 residues. Germline V gives CDR1 SGHRS, CDR2 YFSETQ. V dropped 6 bases and J dropped 0 bases, with 7 bases sitting between them. The chain's CDR3 is CASKSGSGANVLTF. The CDR3 DNA reads TGCGCCAGCAAAAGCGGCTCTGGGGCCAACGTCCTGACTTTC. Filled out from reference TRBV5-1 and TRBJ2-6, the complete variable domain reads KAGVTQTPRYLIKTRGQQVTLSCSPISGHRSVSWYQQTPGQGLQFLFEYFSETQRNKGNFPGRFSGRQFSNSRSEMNVSTLELGDSALYLCASKSGSGANVLTFGAGSRLTVL.

Points on this clone: Other DNA variants within this sample encode the same CDR3. The chain employs TRBV3-1 (or the pseudogene TRBV3-2) and TRBJ1-1; no clear D. Germline V gene data show CDR1 as LGHDT and CDR2 as YNNKEL (reference sequence). Trimming pared 2 bases from V and 0 bases from J, leaving 4 bases between. This CDR3 region has 13 residues. The CDR3 loop is CASSQSVNTEAFF. The DNA of the CDR3 is TGTGCCAGCAGCCAATCGGTGAACACTGAAGCTTTCTTT.